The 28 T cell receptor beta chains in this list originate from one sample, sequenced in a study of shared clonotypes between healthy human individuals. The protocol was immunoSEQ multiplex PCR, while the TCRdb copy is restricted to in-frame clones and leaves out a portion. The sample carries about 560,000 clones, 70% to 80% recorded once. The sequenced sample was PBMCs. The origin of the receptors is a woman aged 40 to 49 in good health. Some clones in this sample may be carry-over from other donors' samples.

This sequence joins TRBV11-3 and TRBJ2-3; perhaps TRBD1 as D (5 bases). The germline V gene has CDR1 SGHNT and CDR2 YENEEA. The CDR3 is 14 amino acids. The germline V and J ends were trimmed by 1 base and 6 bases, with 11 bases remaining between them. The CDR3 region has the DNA TGTGCCAGCAGCTTAGGGGGCTATGGGGATACGCAGTATTTT. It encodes CASSLGGYGDTQYF.

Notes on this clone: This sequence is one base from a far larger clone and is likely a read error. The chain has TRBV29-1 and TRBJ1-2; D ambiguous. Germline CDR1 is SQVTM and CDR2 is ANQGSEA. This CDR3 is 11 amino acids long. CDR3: CSESSNYGYAF. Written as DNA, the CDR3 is TGCAGCGAGTCCTCAAACTATGGCTACGCCTTC.

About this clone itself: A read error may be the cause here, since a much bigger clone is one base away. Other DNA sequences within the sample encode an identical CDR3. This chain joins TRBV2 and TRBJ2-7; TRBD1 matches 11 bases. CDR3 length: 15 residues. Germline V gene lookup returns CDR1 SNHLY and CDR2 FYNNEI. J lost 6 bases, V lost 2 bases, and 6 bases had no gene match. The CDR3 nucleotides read TGTGCCAGCAGTGAATGGGACAGGGGGTTAGTCGAGCAGTACTTC. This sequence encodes CASSEWDRGLVEQYF.

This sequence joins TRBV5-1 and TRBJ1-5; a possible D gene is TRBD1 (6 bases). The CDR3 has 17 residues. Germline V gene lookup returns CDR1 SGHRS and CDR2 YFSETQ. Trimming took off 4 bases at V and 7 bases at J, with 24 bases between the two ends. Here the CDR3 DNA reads TGCGCCAGCAGCCGGCGGTCTGCCAGGGGAATATACCAGCCCCAGCATTTT. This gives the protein CASSRRSARGIYQPQHF.

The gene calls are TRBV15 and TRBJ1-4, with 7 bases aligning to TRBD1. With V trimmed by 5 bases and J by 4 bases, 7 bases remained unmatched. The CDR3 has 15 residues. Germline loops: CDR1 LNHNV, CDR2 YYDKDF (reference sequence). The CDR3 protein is CATSDNRGNNEKLFF. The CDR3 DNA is TGTGCCACCAGCGACAACAGGGGAAATAATGAAAAACTGTTTTTT.

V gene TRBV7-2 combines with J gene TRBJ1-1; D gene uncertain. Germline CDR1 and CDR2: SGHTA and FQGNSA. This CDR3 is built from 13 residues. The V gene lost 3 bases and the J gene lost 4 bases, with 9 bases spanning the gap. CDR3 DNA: TGTGCCAGCAGCTTTCTAGGGTTCACTGAAGCTTTCTTT. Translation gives CASSFLGFTEAFF.

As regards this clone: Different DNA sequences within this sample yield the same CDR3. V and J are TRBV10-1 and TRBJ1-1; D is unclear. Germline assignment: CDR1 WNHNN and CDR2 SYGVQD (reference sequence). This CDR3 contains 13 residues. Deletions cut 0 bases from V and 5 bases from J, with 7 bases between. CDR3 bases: TGCGCCAGCAGTGAGTCGGGCTGGACTGAAGCTTTCTTT. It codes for CASSESGWTEAFF.

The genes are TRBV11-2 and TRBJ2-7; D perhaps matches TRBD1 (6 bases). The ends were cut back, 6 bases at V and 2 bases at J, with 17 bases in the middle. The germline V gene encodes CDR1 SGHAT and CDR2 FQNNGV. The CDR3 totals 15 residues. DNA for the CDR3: TGTGCCAGCAGGCCACCGAAGGGGGACGCCTACGAGCAGTACTTC. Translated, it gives CASRPPKGDAYEQYF.

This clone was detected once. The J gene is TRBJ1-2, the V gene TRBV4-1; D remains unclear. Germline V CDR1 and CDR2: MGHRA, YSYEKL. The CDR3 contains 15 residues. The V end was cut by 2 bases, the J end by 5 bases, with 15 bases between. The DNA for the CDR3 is TGCGCCAGCAGCCAACCCTGGACCGACTTATATGGCTACACCTTC. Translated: CASSQPWTDLYGYTF.

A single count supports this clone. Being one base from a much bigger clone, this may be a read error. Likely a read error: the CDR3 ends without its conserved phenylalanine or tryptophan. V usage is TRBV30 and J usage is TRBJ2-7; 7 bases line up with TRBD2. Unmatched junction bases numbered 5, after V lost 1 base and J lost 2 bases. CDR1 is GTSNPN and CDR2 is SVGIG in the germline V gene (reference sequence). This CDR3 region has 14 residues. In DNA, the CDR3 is TGTGCCTGGAGTGGGGTGGGAGGGCCCTACGAGCAGTACCTC. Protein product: CAWSGVGGPYEQYL.

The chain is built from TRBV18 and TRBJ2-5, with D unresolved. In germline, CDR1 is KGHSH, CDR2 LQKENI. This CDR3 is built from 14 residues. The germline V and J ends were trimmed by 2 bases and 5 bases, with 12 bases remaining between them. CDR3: CASSPNHNGETQYF. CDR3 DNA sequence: TGTGCCAGCTCACCAAATCATAATGGGGAGACCCAGTACTTC. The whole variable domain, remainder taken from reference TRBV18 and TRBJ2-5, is NAGVMQNPRHLVRRRGQEARLRCSPMKGHSHVYWYRQLPEEGLKFMVYLQKENIIDESGMPKERFSAEFPKEGPSILRIQQVVRGDSAAYFCASSPNHNGETQYFGPGTRLLVL.

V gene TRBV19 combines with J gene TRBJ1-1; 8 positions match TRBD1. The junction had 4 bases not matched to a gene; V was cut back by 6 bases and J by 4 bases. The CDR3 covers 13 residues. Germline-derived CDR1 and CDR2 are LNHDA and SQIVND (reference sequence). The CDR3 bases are TGTGCCAGTAGCCTGACAGGGGTCACTGAAGCTTTCTTT. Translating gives CASSLTGVTEAFF.

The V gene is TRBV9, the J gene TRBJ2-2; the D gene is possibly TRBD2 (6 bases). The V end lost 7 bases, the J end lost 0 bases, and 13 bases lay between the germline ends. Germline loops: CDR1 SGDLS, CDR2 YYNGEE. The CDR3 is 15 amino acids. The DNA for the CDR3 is TGTGCCAGCTCGAAAGGAGGGACGAACACCGGGGAGCTGTTTTTT. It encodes CASSKGGTNTGELFF.

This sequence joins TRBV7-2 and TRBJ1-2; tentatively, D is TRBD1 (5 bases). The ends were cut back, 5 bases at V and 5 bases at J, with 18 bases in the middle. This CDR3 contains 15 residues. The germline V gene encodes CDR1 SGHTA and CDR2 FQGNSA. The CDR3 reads CASSPRDGGIYGYTF. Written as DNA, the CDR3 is TGTGCCAGCAGCCCCAGGGACGGAGGAATTTATGGCTACACCTTC.

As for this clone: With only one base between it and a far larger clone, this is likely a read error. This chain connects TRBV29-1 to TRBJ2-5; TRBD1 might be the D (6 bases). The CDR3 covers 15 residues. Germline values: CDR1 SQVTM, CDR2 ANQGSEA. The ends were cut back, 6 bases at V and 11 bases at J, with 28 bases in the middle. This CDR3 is CSVASGFLGLRGQYF. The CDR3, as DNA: TGCAGCGTAGCCTCAGGGTTTCTCGGGCTTAGGGGGCAGTACTTC.

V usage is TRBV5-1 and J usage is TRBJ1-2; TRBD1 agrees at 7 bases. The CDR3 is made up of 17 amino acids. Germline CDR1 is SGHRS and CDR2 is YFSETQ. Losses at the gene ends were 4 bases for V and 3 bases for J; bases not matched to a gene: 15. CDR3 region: CASSLGGRRTRDYGYTF. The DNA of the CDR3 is TGCGCCAGCAGCCTAGGGGGCAGAAGGACCCGAGACTATGGCTACACCTTC. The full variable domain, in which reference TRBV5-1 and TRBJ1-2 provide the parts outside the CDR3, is KAGVTQTPRYLIKTRGQQVTLSCSPISGHRSVSWYQQTPGQGLQFLFEYFSETQRNKGNFPGRFSGRQFSNSRSEMNVSTLELGDSALYLCASSLGGRRTRDYGYTFGSGTRLTVV.

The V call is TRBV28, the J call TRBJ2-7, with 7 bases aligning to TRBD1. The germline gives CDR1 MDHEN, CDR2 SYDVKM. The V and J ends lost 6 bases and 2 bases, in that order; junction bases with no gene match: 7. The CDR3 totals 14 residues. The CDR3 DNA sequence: TGTGCCAGCAGGACGGGACAGAGGACCTACGAGCAGTACTTC. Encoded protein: CASRTGQRTYEQYF.

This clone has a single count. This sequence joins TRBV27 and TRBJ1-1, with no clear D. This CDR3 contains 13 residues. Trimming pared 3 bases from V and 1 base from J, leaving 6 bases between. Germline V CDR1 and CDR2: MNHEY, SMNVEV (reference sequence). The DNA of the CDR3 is TGTGCCAGCAGTTTGGTGCCGAACACTGAAGCTTTCTTT. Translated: CASSLVPNTEAFF.

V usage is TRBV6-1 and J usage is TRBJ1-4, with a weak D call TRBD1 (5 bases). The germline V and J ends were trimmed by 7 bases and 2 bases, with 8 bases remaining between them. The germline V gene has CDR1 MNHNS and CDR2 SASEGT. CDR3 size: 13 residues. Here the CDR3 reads CASTTVTNEKLFF. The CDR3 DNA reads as TGTGCCAGCACGACAGTCACTAATGAAAAACTGTTTTTT.

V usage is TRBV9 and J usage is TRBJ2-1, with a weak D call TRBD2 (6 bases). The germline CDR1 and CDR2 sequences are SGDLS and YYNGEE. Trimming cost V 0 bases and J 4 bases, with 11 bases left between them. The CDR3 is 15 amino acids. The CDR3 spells CASSVEGLLYNEQFF. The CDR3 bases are TGTGCCAGCAGCGTAGAAGGACTACTATACAATGAGCAGTTCTTC.

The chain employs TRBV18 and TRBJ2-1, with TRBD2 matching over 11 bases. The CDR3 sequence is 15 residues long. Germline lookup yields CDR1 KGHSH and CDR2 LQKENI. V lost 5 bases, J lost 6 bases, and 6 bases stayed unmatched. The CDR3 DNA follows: TGTGCCAGCTCAACCCTAGCGGGAGGTATCAATGAGCAGTTCTTC. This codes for CASSTLAGGINEQFF.

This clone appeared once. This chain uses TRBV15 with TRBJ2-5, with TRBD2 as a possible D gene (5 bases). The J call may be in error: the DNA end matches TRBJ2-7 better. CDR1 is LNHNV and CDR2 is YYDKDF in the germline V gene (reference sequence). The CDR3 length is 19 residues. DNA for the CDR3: TGTGCCACCAGCAGAGATAGGGCTAGCTGGAGACCACTTTGGGACGAGCAGTACTTC. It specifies CATSRDRASWRPLWDEQYF.

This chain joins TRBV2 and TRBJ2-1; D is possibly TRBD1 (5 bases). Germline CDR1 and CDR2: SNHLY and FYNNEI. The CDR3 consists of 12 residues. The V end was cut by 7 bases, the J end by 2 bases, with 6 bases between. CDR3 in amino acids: CASTGTYNEQFF. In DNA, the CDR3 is TGTGCCAGCACAGGGACCTACAATGAGCAGTTCTTC.

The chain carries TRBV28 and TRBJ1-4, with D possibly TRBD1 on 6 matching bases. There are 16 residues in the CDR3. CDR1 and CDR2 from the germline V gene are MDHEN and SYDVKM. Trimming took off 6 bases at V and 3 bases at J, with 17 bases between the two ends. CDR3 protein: CASRRGRGFSNEKLFF. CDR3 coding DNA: TGTGCCAGCAGGCGGGGGCGCGGGTTTTCTAATGAAAAACTGTTTTTT.

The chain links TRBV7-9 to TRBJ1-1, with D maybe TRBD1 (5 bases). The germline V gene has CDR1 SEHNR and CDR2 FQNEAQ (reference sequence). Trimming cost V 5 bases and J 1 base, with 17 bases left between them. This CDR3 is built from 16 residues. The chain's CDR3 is CASSPTIDRPNTEAFF. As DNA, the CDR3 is TGTGCCAGCAGCCCAACTATCGACAGACCGAACACTGAAGCTTTCTTT.

The CDR3 reads CASSFPNHTNIQYF. The CDR3 nucleotides are TGTGCCAGCAGTTTCCCCAACCATACGAACATTCAGTACTTC. The gene calls are TRBV27 and TRBJ2-4, with D unclear. The V and J ends lost 3 bases and 7 bases respectively, with 13 bases between them. The germline gives CDR1 MNHEY, CDR2 SMNVEV (reference sequence). The CDR3 contains 14 residues.

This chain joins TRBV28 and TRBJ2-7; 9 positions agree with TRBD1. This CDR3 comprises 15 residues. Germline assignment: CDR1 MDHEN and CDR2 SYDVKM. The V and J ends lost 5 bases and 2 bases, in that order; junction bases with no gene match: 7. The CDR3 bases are TGTGCCAGCAGTACCGGACAGGGGTTTGCCTACGAGCAGTACTTC. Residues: CASSTGQGFAYEQYF.

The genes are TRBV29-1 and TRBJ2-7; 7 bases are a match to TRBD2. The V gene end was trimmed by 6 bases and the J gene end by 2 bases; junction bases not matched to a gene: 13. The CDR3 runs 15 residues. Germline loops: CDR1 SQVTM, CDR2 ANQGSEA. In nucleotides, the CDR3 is TGCAGCGTCTCAGTACGAGCGGGATGGGCCTACGAGCAGTACTTC. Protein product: CSVSVRAGWAYEQYF.